The present entry profiles one T cell receptor beta chain with its context. A much larger clonotype is one base distant, so this may be a read error. The sample originates from a study of Graves' ophthalmopathy and Graves' hyperthyroidism. Amplification of the TCR beta CDR3 regions used RNA transcripts (as template). Following a first-round RT-PCR that used HTBI primers, a second-round multiplex PCR was carried out. TCRdb recomputed calls from the multiplex PCR reads with MiXCR, one row per CDR3 protein. In the table there are around 1.1 million distinct CDR3 sequences, about 36% of which are singletons. Additional autoimmune diseases, uncontrolled infections, pregnancy or lactation disqualified patients. This TCR derives from an adult man with Graves' hyperthyroidism. Sequencing was carried out using peripheral blood or thyroid tissue (not recorded which).

The CDR3 loop is CSARFLGAAGNQPQHF. In DNA, the CDR3 is TGCAGTGCTAGATTCCTAGGGGCGGCGGGCAATCAGCCCCAGCATTTT. This chain joins TRBV20-1 and TRBJ1-5, with D possibly TRBD1 on 5 matching bases. Trimming left V 2 bases short and J 2 bases short, with 16 bases between. CDR1 and CDR2 (germline): DFQATT, SNEGSKA (reference sequence). The CDR3 totals 16 residues.